Below are 25 T cell receptor beta chains sequenced from a single sample in a study of patients and donors after allogeneic stem cell transplantation. TCRdb redid the calling of the RT-PCR reads with MiXCR, one entry per CDR3 protein. The sample has roughly 250,000 distinct CDR3 sequences, around 14% seen once; the top ten hold approximately 10%. The sequenced sample consisted of blood, either unsorted or a sorted T cell fraction (not recorded which). These receptors were taken from a human donor who was either an allogeneic HSCT recipient or a stem cell or donor lymphocyte infusion donor (not recorded which). It is not recorded whose cells these are; they may come from a transplant donor.

This clonotype was detected many times. CDR3 nucleotide sequence: TGCAGTGCTAGGGAGGCGTGGACAGATACGCAGTATTTT. This sequence encodes CSAREAWTDTQYF. The genes are TRBV20-1 and TRBJ2-3; D might be TRBD2 (5 bases). Germline values: CDR1 DFQATT, CDR2 SNEGSKA (reference sequence). The CDR3 loop spans 13 amino acids. Trimming shortened V by 3 bases and J by 3 bases, and 10 bases separated the two germline ends.

This clonotype has ten or more counts. The chain uses TRBV6-1 and TRBJ2-7; D gene ambiguous. The CDR3 loop spans 14 amino acids. CDR1 is MNHNS, CDR2 SASEGT, per germline. The ends were cut back, 5 bases at V and 3 bases at J, with 14 bases in the middle. The CDR3 region has the DNA TGTGCCAGCAGTCCGGGCCCCGACCACTACGAGCAGTACTTC. Encoded protein: CASSPGPDHYEQYF.

This clonotype was recorded at least ten times. The V call is TRBV4-3, the J call TRBJ1-2; no reliable D call. CDR1 LGHNA and CDR2 YSLEER come from the germline V gene. V lost 3 bases, J lost 4 bases, and 15 bases lay in between. This CDR3 contains 15 residues. CDR3 nucleotides: TGCGCCAGCAGCCAGCAGATGGCCACTCTCTATGGCTACACCTTC. It codes for CASSQQMATLYGYTF.

This clonotype was found many times. This chain connects TRBV4-3 to TRBJ2-6; D is undetermined. Trimming cost V 4 bases and J 4 bases, with 8 bases left between them. The CDR3 extends over 14 amino acids. CDR1 and CDR2 from the germline V gene are LGHNA and YSLEER. CDR3 protein: CASSPAPGANVLTF. CDR3 nucleotides: TGCGCCAGCAGCCCCGCACCCGGGGCCAACGTCCTGACTTTC.

This clonotype was seen more than once but under ten times. The rearrangement uses TRBV15 and TRBJ2-3; 11 bases line up with TRBD2. The junction had 4 bases not matched to a gene; V was cut back by 1 base and J by 4 bases. The CDR3 sequence is 16 residues long. Per the germline V gene, CDR1 is LNHNV and CDR2 is YYDKDF (reference sequence). CDR3 region: CATSRGTSGRPDTQYF. The CDR3 DNA reads TGTGCCACCAGCAGAGGAACTAGCGGGAGACCAGATACGCAGTATTTT.

At least ten counts were recorded for this clonotype. The chain uses TRBV30 and TRBJ2-1; 8 bases fit TRBD2. Per germline, CDR1 GTSNPN and CDR2 SVGIG (reference sequence). After removal of 3 bases from V and 5 bases from J, the junction contained 3 bases not matched to a gene. This CDR3 is 13 amino acids long. In DNA form, the CDR3 reads TGTGCCTGGAGCGGAGCGGGGGACAATGAGCAGTTCTTC. It translates to CAWSGAGDNEQFF. The whole variable domain, filled in from reference TRBV30 and TRBJ2-1, reads SQTIHQWPATLVQPVGSPLSLECTVEGTSNPNLYWYRQAAGRGLQLLFYSVGIGQISSEVPQNLSASRPQDRQFILSSKKLLLSDSGFYLCAWSGAGDNEQFFGPGTRLTVL.

This clonotype was seen only a few times. The gene calls are TRBV4-2 and TRBJ2-1; D unclear. The CDR3 totals 13 residues. Germline CDR1 is LGHNA and CDR2 is YNFKEQ. The V and J ends lost 1 base and 5 bases respectively, with 6 bases between them. CDR3 amino acids: CASSQGPHNEQFF. CDR3 DNA sequence: TGTGCCAGCAGCCAAGGGCCCCACAATGAGCAGTTCTTC.

The chain couples TRBV7-3 to TRBJ2-2; 8 bases map to TRBD2. The J segment lost 4 bases and the V segment lost 1 base, leaving 5 bases of the junction unmatched. Germline loops: CDR1 SGHTA, CDR2 FQGTGA. This CDR3 comprises 16 residues. CDR3 coding DNA: TGTGCCAGCAGCTTAAACGTCGGGAGGGCCACCGGGGAGCTGTTTTTT. Translating it yields CASSLNVGRATGELFF.

This clonotype occurred many times. This chain joins TRBV7-8 and TRBJ2-5; D is possibly TRBD2 (6 bases). Germline CDR1 is SGHVS and CDR2 is FQNEAQ. The CDR3 spans 14 residues. V was clipped by 5 bases and J by 5 bases, with 15 bases between them. CDR3 amino acids: CASSPGEGRETQYF. CDR3 nucleotide sequence: TGTGCCAGCAGCCCCGGAGAGGGGAGGGAGACCCAGTACTTC.

Only a few counts were recorded for this clonotype. This chain joins TRBV6-2 or TRBV6-3 and TRBJ1-2; TRBD1 aligns across 8 bases. The CDR3 length is 15 residues. Germline V gives CDR1 MNHEY, CDR2 SVGEGT. V shed 6 bases, J shed 4 bases, and the junction held 10 bases outside the gene matches. CDR3 amino acids: CASRQWETGAYGYTF. As DNA, the CDR3 is TGTGCCAGCAGACAGTGGGAGACAGGGGCCTATGGCTACACCTTC.

The table lists this clonotype with many counts. The rearrangement uses TRBV20-1 and TRBJ2-1; 9 nucleotides match TRBD2. Germline CDR1 and CDR2: DFQATT and SNEGSKA (reference sequence). The CDR3 has 13 amino acids. J was trimmed by 6 bases and V by 5 bases; bases with no gene match: 5. DNA for the CDR3: TGCAGTGCTCCCCGGCGGGAGGGCAATGAGCAGTTCTTC. Translating gives CSAPRREGNEQFF.

The rearrangement links TRBV6-2 or TRBV6-3 to TRBJ1-5; the D is unclear. Germline CDR1 and CDR2: MNHEY and SVGEGT. V was trimmed by 2 bases and J by 4 bases, leaving 12 bases between them. The CDR3 has 15 residues. CDR3: CASSYGQVGNQPQHF. The DNA for the CDR3 is TGTGCCAGCAGTTACGGGCAGGTCGGGAATCAGCCCCAGCATTTT.

The chain employs TRBV20-1 and TRBJ2-1; TRBD2 is a possible D gene (6 bases). The germline V and J ends were trimmed by 3 bases and 6 bases, with 18 bases remaining between them. Germline V gene lookup returns CDR1 DFQATT and CDR2 SNEGSKA (reference sequence). The length of the CDR3 is 15 residues. The CDR3 is CSARGGGRGSNEQFF. As DNA, the CDR3 is TGCAGTGCTAGGGGAGGAGGCCGGGGGAGCAATGAGCAGTTCTTC.

The rearrangement links TRBV27 to TRBJ2-3, with TRBD2 identical over 9 bases. After removal of 7 bases from V and 2 bases from J, the junction contained 7 bases not matched to a gene. Germline V CDR1 and CDR2: MNHEY, SMNVEV (reference sequence). There are 15 residues in the CDR3. The CDR3 is CASKRTSVDTDTQYF. For the CDR3, the DNA is TGTGCCAGCAAGAGGACTAGCGTGGACACAGATACGCAGTATTTT.

The chain employs TRBV29-1 and TRBJ2-2, with TRBD2 matching over 16 bases. Germline lookup yields CDR1 SQVTM and CDR2 ANQGSEA. The V and J ends lost 6 bases and 3 bases, in that order; junction bases with no gene match: 4. This CDR3 is 16 amino acids long. For the CDR3, the DNA is TGCAGCGTCCCGGGGACTAGCGGGAGGGACACCGGGGAGCTGTTTTTT. Encoded protein: CSVPGTSGRDTGELFF.

J is TRBJ1-6 and V is TRBV29-1; 9 bases are a match to TRBD1. Per the germline V gene, CDR1 is SQVTM and CDR2 is ANQGSEA. The CDR3 is made up of 13 amino acids. J was trimmed by 10 bases and V by 7 bases; bases with no gene match: 8. The CDR3 reads CSARLGQGSPLHF. DNA of the CDR3: TGCAGCGCGCGACTGGGACAGGGATCACCCCTCCACTTT. Using reference TRBV29-1 and TRBJ1-6 for the parts outside the CDR3, the full variable domain is SAVISQKPSRDICQRGTSLTIQCQVDSQVTMMFWYRQQPGQSLTLIATANQGSEATYESGFVIDKFPISRPNLTFSTLTVSNMSPEDSSIYLCSARLGQGSPLHFGNGTRLTVT.

This clonotype was seen only a few times. The gene calls are TRBV6-2 or TRBV6-3 and TRBJ2-6, with D possibly called TRBD1 or TRBD2 (6 bases each). Deletions cut 6 bases from V and 0 bases from J, with 9 bases between. This CDR3 has 15 amino acids. Looked up from germline, CDR1 is MNHEY and CDR2 is SVGEGT. CDR3 protein: CASRRGASGANVLTF. DNA for the CDR3: TGTGCCAGCAGGAGGGGGGCCTCTGGGGCCAACGTCCTGACTTTC.

At least ten counts were recorded for this clonotype. The genes are TRBV2 and TRBJ2-2; 8 bases match TRBD2. CDR3 length equals 15 residues. The V segment lost 6 bases and the J segment 7 bases; nucleotides outside the gene matches: 10. Germline CDR1 and CDR2: SNHLY and FYNNEI. CDR3 sequence: CASRRGSGGHGELFF. CDR3 nucleotide sequence: TGTGCCAGCAGACGGGGAAGCGGGGGTCACGGGGAGCTGTTTTTT.

This clonotype was recorded many times. J is TRBJ2-3 and V is TRBV20-1; D might be TRBD2 (6 bases). V lost 5 bases, J lost 0 bases, and 18 bases lay in between. This CDR3 spans 16 amino acids. CDR1 DFQATT and CDR2 SNEGSKA come from the germline V gene (reference sequence). The CDR3 reads CSAPFGGGGSTDTQYF. CDR3 coding DNA: TGCAGTGCTCCCTTCGGGGGAGGTGGTAGCACAGATACGCAGTATTTT.

This clonotype was counted between two and nine times. The V call is TRBV4-2, the J call TRBJ2-1, with 8 bases aligning to TRBD2. CDR3 length: 19 amino acids. V lost 4 bases to trimming and J lost 6 bases; unmatched junction nucleotides: 20. Germline V gives CDR1 LGHNA, CDR2 YNFKEQ. The CDR3 DNA reads TGTGCCAGCAGCCCGGTTTCTCTTCAAGCGGGGGCGTTTTCCAATGAGCAGTTCTTC. This sequence encodes CASSPVSLQAGAFSNEQFF.

There are a few counts of this clonotype. This chain links TRBV7-3 with TRBJ2-3; 13 bases map to TRBD2. V shed 4 bases and J 5 bases; nucleotides not matched to a gene: 6. The CDR3 runs 16 residues. The germline gives CDR1 SGHTA, CDR2 FQGTGA. The DNA for the CDR3 is TGTGCCAGCAGCTCAACTAGCGGGGGGGCTCGAGATACGCAGTATTTT. This encodes CASSSTSGGARDTQYF.

DNA for the CDR3: TGCAGTGCTAGAGATCCGAATGAAGCTTTCTTT. Its protein is CSARDPNEAFF. The chain links TRBV20-1 to TRBJ1-1; D is unresolved. Trimming removed 0 bases from V and 7 bases from J, with 6 bases in between. Germline V gene lookup returns CDR1 DFQATT and CDR2 SNEGSKA (reference sequence). The CDR3 is made up of 11 amino acids.

This clonotype has ten or more counts. This chain uses TRBV12-3 or TRBV12-4 with TRBJ2-3, with 11 bases fitting TRBD2. This CDR3 contains 16 residues. After removal of 7 bases from V and 5 bases from J, the junction contained 11 bases not matched to a gene. CDR3 loop: CASTPPGLADEDTQYF. The CDR3 nucleotides read TGTGCCAGCACCCCACCGGGACTAGCGGACGAAGATACGCAGTATTTT.

This clonotype was counted at least ten times. This chain joins TRBV15 and TRBJ1-5; D ambiguous. V lost 0 bases and J 4 bases, leaving 1 base between the germline ends. The CDR3 has 12 amino acids. The germline V gene encodes CDR1 LNHNV and CDR2 YYDKDF (reference sequence). CDR3: CATSRDNQPQHF. The CDR3 coding sequence is TGTGCCACCAGCAGAGATAATCAGCCCCAGCATTTT.

The chain employs TRBV19 and TRBJ1-5; D is uncertain. The CDR3 contains 14 residues. Per germline, CDR1 LNHDA and CDR2 SQIVND (reference sequence). V lost 9 bases, J lost 2 bases, and 14 bases lay in between. The CDR3 protein is CASTFGLGNQPQHF. The CDR3 nucleotides read TGTGCCAGCACCTTTGGCCTCGGCAATCAGCCCCAGCATTTT.